The 24 T cell receptor beta chains below come from one sample, sequenced in a study of OX40 agonist ivuxolimab in advanced cancers. Profiling relied on immunoSEQ multiplex PCR, and the TCRdb table lists in-frame clones only, not all of them. This sample has 35,000 to 40,000 clones, with about 80% found just once. Source: CD4+ or CD8+ T cells sorted from blood, taken in a trial of the OX40 agonist ivuxolimab. These receptor sequences come from an adult with an advanced solid tumor such as melanoma, head and neck, liver or kidney cancer.

The gene calls are TRBV11-2 and TRBJ1-3, with D perhaps TRBD1 (5 bases). The CDR3 has 14 residues. V shed 6 bases and J shed 4 bases, with 13 bases lying between them. Germline CDR1 and CDR2: SGHAT and FQNNGV. The CDR3 loop is CASSSGFLGNTIYF. The CDR3 DNA is TGTGCCAGCAGTTCAGGGTTTTTGGGAAACACCATATATTTT. Drawing the rest from reference TRBV11-2 and TRBJ1-3, the complete variable domain is EAGVAQSPRYKIIEKRQSVAFWCNPISGHATLYWYQQILGQGPKLLIQFQNNGVVDDSQLPKDRFSAERLKGVDSTLKIQPAKLEDSAVYLCASSSGFLGNTIYFGEGSWLTVV.

CDR3 protein: CASSLGGEYQETQYF. The CDR3 DNA is TGTGCCAGCAGCTTAGGTGGAGAGTACCAAGAGACCCAGTACTTC. This rearrangement joins TRBV7-9 to TRBJ2-5, with unresolved D. The CDR3 consists of 15 residues. V gave up 1 base and J gave up 0 bases, with 9 bases separating them. From germline, CDR1 is SEHNR and CDR2 FQNEAQ (reference sequence).

This chain connects TRBV7-7 to TRBJ2-2; the match to TRBD2 covers 11 bases. This CDR3 is 15 amino acids long. Per the germline V gene, CDR1 is SSHAT and CDR2 is FNYEAQ (reference sequence). The CDR3 is CATGKTSGDSGELFF. In DNA form, the CDR3 reads TGTGCTACGGGGAAGACTAGCGGGGACTCCGGGGAGCTGTTTTTT. The complete variable domain, with remaining parts taken from reference TRBV7-7 and TRBJ2-2, reads GAGVSQSPRYKVTKRGQDVTLRCDPISSHATLYWYQQALGQGPEFLTYFNYEAQPDKSGLPSDRFSAERPEGSISTLTIQRTEQRDSAMYRCATGKTSGDSGELFFGEGSRLTVL.

Written as DNA, the CDR3 is TGTGCCAGTAGTACTGGTCAGGGGGGCTTTGGGTATGGCTACACCTTC. Amino acid sequence: CASSTGQGGFGYGYTF. The chain has TRBV19 and TRBJ1-2; the match to TRBD1 covers 7 bases. CDR3 length equals 16 residues. V dropped 4 bases and J dropped 5; count of bases not matched to a gene: 13. CDR1 is LNHDA, CDR2 SQIVND, per germline (reference sequence).

The chain uses TRBV2 and TRBJ2-1; D possibly corresponds to TRBD1 (6 bases). This CDR3 contains 12 residues. CDR1 is SNHLY and CDR2 is FYNNEI in the germline V gene. The CDR3: CVTGQTYNEQFF. The DNA of the CDR3 is TGTGTCACGGGACAAACCTACAATGAGCAGTTCTTC.

The genes are TRBV4-3 and TRBJ2-3; 10 bases align to TRBD2. This CDR3 has 17 amino acids. The germline V gene encodes CDR1 LGHNA and CDR2 YSLEER. V shed 0 bases, J shed 4 bases, and the junction held 7 bases outside the gene matches. The CDR3 bases are TGCGCCAGCAGCCAAGATCCCCCTAGCGGGGGAGCAGATACGCAGTATTTT. Protein sequence: CASSQDPPSGGADTQYF.

This clone was found once. DNA for the CDR3: TGTGCCAGCTCACCATTATCGGACAGGGGGAGCTATGGCTACACCTTC. It encodes CASSPLSDRGSYGYTF. The chain employs TRBV18 and TRBJ1-2; 10 bases agree with TRBD1. The CDR3 contains 16 residues. V shed 2 bases and J 4 bases; nucleotides not matched to a gene: 7. Germline V lookup: CDR1 KGHSH, CDR2 LQKENI.

The CDR3 sequence: CASSGPTGLGANVLTF. CDR3 coding DNA: TGTGCCAGCAGCGGACCGACAGGCCTCGGGGCCAACGTCCTGACTTTC. The chain uses TRBV5-5 and TRBJ2-6, with D possibly being TRBD1 (6 bases). The CDR3 contains 16 residues. V was clipped by 4 bases and J by 4 bases, with 15 bases between them. The germline V gene has CDR1 SGHKS and CDR2 YYEKEE (reference sequence).

This rearrangement joins TRBV6-6 to TRBJ1-5; perhaps TRBD1 as D (6 bases). This CDR3 spans 14 amino acids. Germline CDR1 is MNHNY and CDR2 is SVGAGI (reference sequence). V shed 6 bases and J shed 3 bases, with 12 bases lying between them. DNA of the CDR3: TGTGCCAGCAGGATTCAGGGGAACAATCAGCCCCAGCATTTT. Amino acids: CASRIQGNNQPQHF.

The V and J genes are TRBV6-5 and TRBJ1-1; no clear D. The germline CDR1 and CDR2 sequences are MNHEY and SVGAGI. There are 13 residues in the CDR3. V was cut by 6 bases and J by 6 bases, with 14 bases left in between. The CDR3 DNA reads TGTGCCAGCAGGTACCCGGGGAGGGCTGAAGCTTTCTTT. Translation gives CASRYPGRAEAFF.

The chain carries TRBV30 and TRBJ2-3; D is undetermined. V lost 3 bases to trimming and J lost 0 bases, with 4 bases between them. The germline V gene encodes CDR1 GTSNPN and CDR2 SVGIG (reference sequence). The CDR3 length is 12 residues. The DNA of the CDR3 is TGTGCCTGGAGGGGCAGCACAGATACGCAGTATTTT. This sequence encodes CAWRGSTDTQYF.

The chain joins TRBV4-3 to TRBJ2-1; D possibly matches TRBD1 or TRBD2 (5 bases each). The germline CDR1 and CDR2 sequences are LGHNA and YSLEER. Trimming pared 3 bases from V and 5 bases from J, leaving 29 bases between. This CDR3 comprises 20 residues. CDR3 loop: CASSHAYEGHGWPRDNEQFF. The CDR3 DNA is TGCGCCAGCAGCCATGCTTACGAGGGGCATGGTTGGCCACGGGACAATGAGCAGTTCTTC.

The chain is built from TRBV21-1 and TRBJ1-1; TRBD1, the table's D call, lacks a check against the DNA. TRBV21-1 is described as a pseudogene. The CDR3 is 14 residues long. CDR3 loop: CASSAFPVNTEAFF. Written as DNA, the CDR3 is TGTGCCAGCAGCGCCTTCCCAGTGAACACTGAAGCTTTCTTT.

The chain combines TRBV9 with TRBJ2-1; the D gene is possibly TRBD2 (7 bases). The CDR3 extends over 14 amino acids. The V and J ends lost 4 bases and 5 bases respectively, with 13 bases between them. Germline-derived CDR1 and CDR2 are SGDLS and YYNGEE. CDR3 residues: CASSSGGLNNEQFF. In DNA form, the CDR3 reads TGTGCCAGCAGCTCGGGGGGCCTCAACAATGAGCAGTTCTTC.

The chain recombines TRBV6-4 with TRBJ2-3; D ambiguous. The germline V gene has CDR1 MRHNA and CDR2 SNTAGT. CDR3 length: 14 amino acids. Trimming left V 4 bases short and J 2 bases short, with 10 bases between. For the CDR3, the DNA is TGTGCCAGCAGTGCCCATATGGCCACAGATACGCAGTATTTT. Amino acids: CASSAHMATDTQYF.

DNA for the CDR3: TGTGCCACCAGCAGAGCCGTAATGGAGACCCAGTACTTC. Translating it yields CATSRAVMETQYF. The chain couples TRBV15 to TRBJ2-5; D not certain. Germline CDR1 reads LNHNV; CDR2 reads YYDKDF (reference sequence). V was pared by 1 base and J by 5 bases, with 8 bases between. The CDR3 spans 13 residues.

The CDR3 reads CASSLAIGTQYF. As DNA, the CDR3 is TGTGCCAGCAGCTTAGCCATCGGGACCCAGTACTTC. This chain uses TRBV11-2 with TRBJ2-5; D is unresolved. The CDR3 extends over 12 amino acids. The germline CDR1 and CDR2 sequences are SGHAT and FQNNGV. V dropped 1 base and J dropped 7 bases, with 7 bases sitting between them. Complete variable domain (other parts from reference TRBV11-2 and TRBJ2-5): EAGVAQSPRYKIIEKRQSVAFWCNPISGHATLYWYQQILGQGPKLLIQFQNNGVVDDSQLPKDRFSAERLKGVDSTLKIQPAKLEDSAVYLCASSLAIGTQYFGPGTRLLVL.

The gene calls are TRBV11-2 and TRBJ2-1; 8 bases map to TRBD2. Unmatched junction bases numbered 6, after V lost 5 bases and J lost 0 bases. The CDR3 totals 16 residues. Germline CDR1 is SGHAT and CDR2 is FQNNGV. The CDR3 nucleotides read TGTGCCAGCAGCCTCGGGGCGGGGGGCTCCTACAATGAGCAGTTCTTC. Amino acid sequence: CASSLGAGGSYNEQFF.

This clone has only a few counts. V gene TRBV6-1 combines with J gene TRBJ1-1; no reliable D call. The CDR3 is made up of 16 amino acids. V was shortened by 3 bases and J by 2 bases, with 16 bases between the two germline ends. Per germline, CDR1 MNHNS and CDR2 SASEGT. The CDR3 DNA follows: TGTGCCAGCAGTGATCTTGTGTTAGGTTTTAACACTGAAGCTTTCTTT. Translated: CASSDLVLGFNTEAFF.

This rearrangement joins TRBV7-2 to TRBJ1-2; a weak D match, TRBD1 (6 bases). The germline V gene encodes CDR1 SGHTA and CDR2 FQGNSA. V lost 6 bases and J lost 4, with 12 bases in between. The CDR3 length is 13 residues. The CDR3 protein is CASRATGAYGYTF. As DNA, the CDR3 is TGTGCCAGCAGAGCCACGGGGGCCTATGGCTACACCTTC.

This clone was counted only a few times. This chain links TRBV27 with TRBJ1-1; possibly TRBD1 for D (5 bases). The V and J ends lost 2 bases and 0 bases respectively, with 13 bases between them. This CDR3 region has 16 residues. The V gene's germline CDR1 is MNHEY and CDR2 SMNVEV (reference sequence). In nucleotides, the CDR3 is TGTGCCAGCAGTTTAGGGTCAGGGCGTTTGAACACTGAAGCTTTCTTT. This codes for CASSLGSGRLNTEAFF.

This sequence joins TRBV6-6 and TRBJ1-1; D remains ambiguous. The CDR3 runs to 12 residues. Trimming took 10 bases from V and 6 from J, leaving 15 bases between them. The germline V gene encodes CDR1 MNHNY and CDR2 SVGAGI (reference sequence). The CDR3 bases are TGTGCCATAGGTCGGGTGAGCGCTGAAGCTTTCTTT. Its translation: CAIGRVSAEAFF.

This chain joins TRBV19 and TRBJ2-5; possibly TRBD2 for D (8 bases). CDR3 size: 16 residues. The germline CDR1 and CDR2 sequences are LNHDA and SQIVND (reference sequence). The V and J ends lost 5 bases and 5 bases respectively, with 21 bases between them. CDR3 in amino acids: CASSLSGTRGLETQYF. The CDR3 nucleotides are TGTGCCAGTAGTTTATCCGGGACTAGGGGGCTGGAGACCCAGTACTTC.

This clone was detected once. The V gene is TRBV11-2, the J gene TRBJ2-2; 11 nucleotides align to TRBD1. CDR3 length: 15 amino acids. Germline V gene lookup returns CDR1 SGHAT and CDR2 FQNNGV. The J segment lost 8 bases and the V segment lost 4 bases, leaving 6 bases of the junction unmatched. CDR3 nucleotides: TGTGCCAGCAGCTGGGACAGGGGGTTTTCGGGGGAGCTGTTTTTT. Translating it yields CASSWDRGFSGELFF. Combining the CDR3 with reference TRBV11-2 and TRBJ2-2 gives the whole variable domain EAGVAQSPRYKIIEKRQSVAFWCNPISGHATLYWYQQILGQGPKLLIQFQNNGVVDDSQLPKDRFSAERLKGVDSTLKIQPAKLEDSAVYLCASSWDRGFSGELFFGEGSRLTVL.